This T cell receptor beta chain originates from a study of T cell changes during pregnancy in multiple sclerosis. Trimming removed 5 bases at V and 4 bases at J, with 14 bases between. The CDR3 has 14 residues. Per germline, CDR1 SGHVS and CDR2 FQNEAQ. Method: immunoSEQ multiplex PCR; TCRdb's copy keeps in-frame clones and lacks some. The repertoire consists of tens of thousands of clones, with over 85% occurring once and the leading ten covering roughly 0.67%. The sequence derives from a female donor with multiple sclerosis, enrolled in a pregnancy study. The chain links TRBV7-8 to TRBJ1-1; D possibly corresponds to TRBD1 (6 bases). Sequenced material: CD4+ T cells from peripheral blood mononuclear cells, taken in the first trimester of pregnancy. The chain's CDR3 is CASSRDRPGTEAFF. CDR3 in DNA: TGTGCCAGCAGCCGCGACAGGCCGGGCACTGAAGCTTTCTTT.